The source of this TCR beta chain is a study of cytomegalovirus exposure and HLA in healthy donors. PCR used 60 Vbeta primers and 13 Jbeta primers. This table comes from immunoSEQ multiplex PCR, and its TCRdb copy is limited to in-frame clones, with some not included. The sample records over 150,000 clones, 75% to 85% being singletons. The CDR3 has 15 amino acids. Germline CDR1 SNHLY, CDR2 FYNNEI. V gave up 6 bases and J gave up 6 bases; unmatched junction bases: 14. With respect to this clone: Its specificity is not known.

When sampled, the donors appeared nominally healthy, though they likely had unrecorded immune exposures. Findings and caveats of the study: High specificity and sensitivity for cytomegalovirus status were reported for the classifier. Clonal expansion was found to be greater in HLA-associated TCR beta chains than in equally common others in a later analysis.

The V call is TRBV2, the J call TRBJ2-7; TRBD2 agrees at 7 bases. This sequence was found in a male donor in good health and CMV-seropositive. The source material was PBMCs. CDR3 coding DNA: TGTGCCAGCAGAATCGGGACTACCTTCCCTAGCGAGCAGTACTTC. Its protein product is CASRIGTTFPSEQYF.